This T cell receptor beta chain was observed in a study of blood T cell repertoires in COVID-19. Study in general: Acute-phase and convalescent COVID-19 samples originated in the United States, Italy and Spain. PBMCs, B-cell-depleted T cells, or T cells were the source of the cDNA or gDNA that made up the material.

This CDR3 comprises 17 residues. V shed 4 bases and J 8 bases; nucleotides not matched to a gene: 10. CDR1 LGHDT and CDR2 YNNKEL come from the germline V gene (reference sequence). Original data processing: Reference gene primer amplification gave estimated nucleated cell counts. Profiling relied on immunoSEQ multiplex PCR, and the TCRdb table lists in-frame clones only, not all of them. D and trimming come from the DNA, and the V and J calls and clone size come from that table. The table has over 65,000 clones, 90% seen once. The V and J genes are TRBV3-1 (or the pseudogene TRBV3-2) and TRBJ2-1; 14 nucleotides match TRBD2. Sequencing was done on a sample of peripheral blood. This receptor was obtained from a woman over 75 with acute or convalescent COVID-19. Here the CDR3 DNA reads TGTGCCAGCAGCCTACGCAAGGGACTAGCGGGAGACCATGAGCAGTTCTTC. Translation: CASSLRKGLAGDHEQFF.